These 8 T cell receptor beta chains share one sample of origin, sequenced in a study of cytomegalovirus exposure and HLA in healthy donors. The PCR made use of 60 Vbeta and 13 Jbeta primers. TCRdb keeps only in-frame clones here, not all; method: immunoSEQ multiplex PCR. This table holds about 96,000 clones, 65% to 85% found once. Input material: PBMCs. All receptors come from a female donor in good health and CMV-seropositive.

The V gene is TRBV9, the J gene TRBJ2-7, with TRBD1 identical over 10 bases. The CDR3 runs to 15 residues. The V gene's germline CDR1 is SGDLS and CDR2 YYNGEE. The ends lost 4 bases at V and 3 bases at J; junction bases unmatched: 7. CDR3 bases: TGTGCCAGCAGCCCCCGGACAGGGGGGATCTACGAGCAGTACTTC. Translating gives CASSPRTGGIYEQYF.

The rearrangement uses TRBV11-2 and TRBJ2-3; unclear D gene. V was trimmed by 3 bases and J by 2 bases, leaving 9 bases between them. The CDR3 totals 14 residues. Germline lookup yields CDR1 SGHAT and CDR2 FQNNGV. Written as DNA, the CDR3 is TGTGCCAGCAGCTTCAGTACCCACACAGATACGCAGTATTTT. Its protein product is CASSFSTHTDTQYF.

The chain joins TRBV30 to TRBJ2-3; D gene ambiguous. This CDR3 comprises 13 residues. Germline CDR1 reads GTSNPN; CDR2 reads SVGIG (reference sequence). Trimming removed 4 bases at V and 0 bases at J, with 8 bases between. The CDR3 loop reads CAWTGASTDTQYF. The CDR3 coding sequence is TGTGCCTGGACCGGAGCGAGCACAGATACGCAGTATTTT.

V is TRBV10-3 and J is TRBJ2-7; D gene uncertain. The length of the CDR3 is 12 residues. V dropped 2 bases and J dropped 2 bases, with 4 bases sitting between them. Germline CDR1 ENHRY, CDR2 SYGVKD. This CDR3 is CAISEGAYEQYF. Written as DNA, the CDR3 is TGTGCCATCAGTGAGGGAGCCTACGAGCAGTACTTC.

This clone was found once. The chain recombines TRBV7-9 with TRBJ1-3; D is unresolved. Germline V gene sequence: CDR1 SEHNR, CDR2 FQNEAQ (reference sequence). This CDR3 is 14 amino acids long. V lost 5 bases and J lost 0, with 8 bases in between. In DNA form, the CDR3 reads TGTGCCAGCAGCCTCCCTATCTCTGGAAACACCATATATTTT. This translates into CASSLPISGNTIYF.

In its sample, this clone was seen a few times. The chain is built from TRBV5-1 and TRBJ2-1, with 7 positions matching TRBD1. Germline V gene sequence: CDR1 SGHRS, CDR2 YFSETQ. The CDR3 covers 15 residues. The V and J ends lost 2 bases and 2 bases, in that order; junction bases with no gene match: 4. The CDR3, as DNA: TGCGCCAGCAGCTTAATGACAGGGACCTACAATGAGCAGTTCTTC. Translated, it gives CASSLMTGTYNEQFF.

The chain links TRBV30 to TRBJ1-2; D call uncertain. V shed 7 bases and J shed 4 bases, with 19 bases lying between them. Germline-derived CDR1 and CDR2 are GTSNPN and SVGIG (reference sequence). The CDR3 covers 14 residues. CDR3 coding DNA: TGTGCCTACCTAATCGTGGGCAGAAGCTATGGCTACACCTTC. Translation gives CAYLIVGRSYGYTF. Looking up the rest from reference TRBV30 and TRBJ1-2 gives the full variable domain: SQTIHQWPATLVQPVGSPLSLECTVEGTSNPNLYWYRQAAGRGLQLLFYSVGIGQISSEVPQNLSASRPQDRQFILSSKKLLLSDSGFYLCAYLIVGRSYGYTFGSGTRLTVV.

This chain links TRBV11-2 with TRBJ2-1; 14 positions match TRBD2. Per the germline V gene, CDR1 is SGHAT and CDR2 is FQNNGV. The CDR3 contains 15 residues. V lost 7 bases, J lost 8 bases, and 7 bases stayed unmatched. The chain's CDR3 is CASNRLAGGQDEQFF. The CDR3 nucleotides read TGTGCCAGCAACCGACTAGCGGGAGGGCAAGATGAGCAGTTCTTC.